This T cell receptor (beta chain) was found in a study of memory CD4+ T cells and cytomegalovirus serostatus. General observations from the study: The CMV-associated TCR signature appears largely within the CD4+ memory repertoire.

Single viable CD3+CD4+CD8-CD45RO+ cells were sorted as the memory CD4+ T cells. Data came from immunoSEQ multiplex PCR; TCRdb stores just in-frame clones and leaves some out. The profile shows under 55,000 clones, more than 70% of them singletons. V lost 4 bases to trimming and J lost 7 bases; unmatched junction nucleotides: 10. Germline-derived CDR1 and CDR2 are LGHNA and YNFKEQ. This CDR3 region has 15 residues. Comment on this clone: Its target is not known.

The TCR originated in an adult in good health and CMV-seropositive. The V call is TRBV4-2, the J call TRBJ2-1; 7 bases align to TRBD2. Sample: memory CD4+ T cells from blood. This CDR3 reads CASSLPGGRRNEQFF. CDR3 bases: TGTGCCAGCAGCCTACCGGGGGGAAGGCGAAATGAGCAGTTCTTC.